This T cell receptor beta chain derives from a study of cytomegalovirus exposure and HLA in healthy donors. Regarding the study as a whole: Data from an earlier analysis indicated that most TCR beta V segments were productive either about 87% or about 30% of the time.

Comments on this clone: The antigen is undetermined.

Primers included in the PCR were 60 Vbeta and 13 Jbeta primers. Method: immunoSEQ multiplex PCR; TCRdb's copy keeps in-frame clones and lacks some. The sample lists 95,000 to 130,000 clones; around two thirds were seen once. This CDR3 comprises 17 residues. The germline V gene encodes CDR1 GTSNPN and CDR2 SVGIG (reference sequence). V was pared by 2 bases and J by 2 bases, with 20 bases between. The TCR sequence derives from a woman in her thirties or forties in good health and CMV-seropositive. Sequencing input: PBMCs. The V gene is TRBV30, the J gene TRBJ2-3; a weak D match, TRBD2 (6 bases). The CDR3, as DNA: TGTGCCTGGAGTCGAGGAGGTCTGGCGGGGTACACAGATACGCAGTATTTT. This codes for CAWSRGGLAGYTDTQYF.